These 17 T cell receptor beta chains share one sample of origin, sequenced in a study of human T cells and chemical hapten exposure. TCRdb independently ran MiXCR on the RACE reads; one entry per CDR3 protein. Of 370,000 or so distinct CDR3 sequences listed, 4.8% were seen once; the top ten hold about 2.1%. Noted time point: patch test 1, 2 weeks after DPC sensitization. Described treatment: therapeutic diphenylcyclopropenone sensitization with weekly scalp DPC. The material was whole blood, obtained in connection with sensitization to the hapten diphenylcyclopropenone (DPC). The receptors originated from a woman aged 45 to 65 with alopecia areata. Some clones in this sample may be carry-over from other donors' samples.

This clonotype was seen at least ten times. The CDR3 here is CASSWGGARSEAFF. DNA for the CDR3: TGTGCCAGTAGTTGGGGTGGGGCTAGATCTGAAGCTTTCTTT. This chain uses TRBV19 with TRBJ1-1; possibly TRBD1 for D (5 bases). The ends were cut back, 5 bases at V and 6 bases at J, with 16 bases in the middle. This CDR3 is built from 14 residues. The germline V gene encodes CDR1 LNHDA and CDR2 SQIVND (reference sequence).

This clonotype has only a few counts. The CDR3 coding sequence is TGTGCCAGCAGGTTCAATAGCGGGGGGGCCACAGATACGCAGTATTTT. Amino acid sequence: CASRFNSGGATDTQYF. The chain couples TRBV7-2 to TRBJ2-3, with 11 bases lining up with TRBD2. With 6 bases clipped from V and 2 bases from J, the junction kept 7 bases outside the gene matches. This CDR3 region has 16 residues. The germline CDR1 and CDR2 sequences are SGHTA and FQGNSA.

The V gene is TRBV5-6, the J gene TRBJ2-5; 8 bases match TRBD2. Germline V CDR1 and CDR2: SGHDT, YYEEEE. V shed 4 bases, J shed 14 bases, and the junction held 10 bases outside the gene matches. The CDR3 has 12 residues. CDR3 bases: TGTGCCAGCAGCCCCGGAGGACTAGCAGGCTACTTC. Amino acids: CASSPGGLAGYF.

This clonotype was detected a few times. The CDR3 DNA reads TGCAGCGTTGGAGACATCTATGGCTACACCTTC. Translated, it gives CSVGDIYGYTF. The chain is built from TRBV29-1 and TRBJ1-2; no clear D. Germline lookup yields CDR1 SQVTM and CDR2 ANQGSEA. V shed 4 bases and J shed 4 bases, with 7 bases lying between them. The CDR3 covers 11 residues.

V is TRBV6-5 and J is TRBJ1-1; 8 bases map to TRBD1. The CDR3 extends over 16 amino acids. In germline, CDR1 is MNHEY, CDR2 SVGAGI. V shed 2 bases and J 4 bases; nucleotides not matched to a gene: 9. In DNA form, the CDR3 reads TGTGCCAGCAGTTACAGGCAGGGGGCTTTTGGCACTGAAGCTTTCTTT. This encodes CASSYRQGAFGTEAFF.

In this sample, this clonotype turned up many times. The V gene is TRBV7-2, the J gene TRBJ1-1; tentatively, D is TRBD1 (5 bases). Germline-derived CDR1 and CDR2 are SGHTA and FQGNSA. This CDR3 region has 13 residues. The V end was cut by 2 bases, the J end by 5 bases, with 9 bases between. CDR3 protein: CASSLQGLTEAFF. The CDR3 DNA sequence: TGTGCCAGCAGCTTACAGGGTCTGACTGAAGCTTTCTTT.

This chain joins TRBV12-5 and TRBJ2-1; TRBD1 aligns across 7 bases. This CDR3 has 18 residues. CDR1 and CDR2 (germline): LGHNT, FRNRAP. V was pared by 5 bases and J by 9 bases, with 22 bases of the junction left unmatched. CDR3 sequence (DNA): TGTGCTAGTGGTCCCACCGCGGACGGGACAGTCACTTCCAGTGAGCAGTTCTTC. Protein product: CASGPTADGTVTSSEQFF.

This clonotype was detected many times. The V gene is TRBV11-2, the J gene TRBJ2-3, with TRBD1 as a possible D gene (6 bases). The CDR3 consists of 16 residues. CDR1 is SGHAT, CDR2 FQNNGV, per germline. Trimming removed 2 bases from V and 2 bases from J, with 14 bases in between. Here the CDR3 reads CASSLSTGTNTDTQYF. DNA for the CDR3: TGTGCCAGCAGCTTATCAACAGGGACAAACACAGATACGCAGTATTTT.

This clonotype showed up many times. In DNA form, the CDR3 reads TGTGCCAGCAGCTTGGGGGATCATAGCAATCAGCCCCAGCATTTT. Protein sequence: CASSLGDHSNQPQHF. This chain connects TRBV7-2 to TRBJ1-5, with a possible D match to TRBD1 (5 bases). This CDR3 is 15 amino acids long. Germline CDR1 is SGHTA and CDR2 is FQGNSA. V lost 3 bases and J lost 0, with 9 bases in between.

This clonotype was seen ten or more times. The chain has TRBV10-3 and TRBJ1-1, with 9 bases that match TRBD1. Looked up from germline, CDR1 is ENHRY and CDR2 is SYGVKD. V shed 2 bases, J shed 6 bases, and the junction held 7 bases outside the gene matches. This CDR3 comprises 15 residues. CDR3 protein: CAISEMGQGGPEAFF. In nucleotides, the CDR3 is TGTGCCATCAGTGAGATGGGACAGGGTGGGCCTGAAGCTTTCTTT.

This clonotype was picked up many times. The V call is TRBV6-5, the J call TRBJ2-3, with a tentative D call TRBD1 (7 bases). The V end lost 2 bases, the J end lost 4 bases, and 19 bases lay between the germline ends. CDR1 is MNHEY and CDR2 is SVGAGI in the germline V gene. The CDR3 is 17 residues long. In DNA, the CDR3 is TGTGCCAGCAGTTACCCCGGTGGTGGCAGGGGGGCAGATACGCAGTATTTT. Its protein is CASSYPGGGRGADTQYF.

In this sample, this clonotype turned up many times. This chain connects TRBV9 to TRBJ2-3, with TRBD2 identical over 12 bases. The CDR3 spans 16 residues. The germline V gene encodes CDR1 SGDLS and CDR2 YYNGEE. With V trimmed by 2 bases and J by 5 bases, 6 bases remained unmatched. The CDR3 sequence is CASSVGKLAGGDTQYF. In nucleotides, the CDR3 is TGTGCCAGCAGCGTGGGAAAACTAGCGGGGGGAGATACGCAGTATTTT.

At least ten counts were recorded for this clonotype. V is TRBV7-6 and J is TRBJ2-1; 13 bases match TRBD2. Germline V lookup: CDR1 SGHVS, CDR2 FNYEAQ. The CDR3 consists of 16 residues. V shed 2 bases and J 5 bases; nucleotides not matched to a gene: 3. The CDR3: CASSLPGTSGDNEQFF. As DNA, the CDR3 is TGTGCCAGCAGCTTACCCGGGACTAGCGGGGACAATGAGCAGTTCTTC.

This clonotype was detected many times. DNA for the CDR3: TGCAGTGCTTCTTGGGGAGCCAAAAACATTCAGTACTTC. Residues: CSASWGAKNIQYF. The V and J genes are TRBV20-1 and TRBJ2-4; no clear D gene. Trimming shortened V by 5 bases and J by 0 bases, and 8 bases separated the two germline ends. The CDR3 consists of 13 residues. Germline CDR1 and CDR2: DFQATT and SNEGSKA (reference sequence).

This clonotype was seen more than once but under ten times. The rearrangement links TRBV6-2 or TRBV6-3 to TRBJ2-1; D unresolved. V was clipped by 6 bases and J by 11 bases, with 11 bases between them. The CDR3 covers 11 residues. The germline V gene has CDR1 MNHEY and CDR2 SVGEGT. The DNA for the CDR3 is TGTGCCAGCAGCTACGTTAATAAGCAGTTCTTC. Translation: CASSYVNKQFF.

V gene TRBV6-6 combines with J gene TRBJ1-1; weak D call: TRBD1 (5 bases). V lost 6 bases, J lost 7 bases, and 21 bases lay in between. The germline CDR1 and CDR2 sequences are MNHNY and SVGAGI (reference sequence). The CDR3 is 15 amino acids. CDR3 sequence reads: CASRTNARAGGEAFF. CDR3 bases: TGTGCCAGCAGAACTAACGCCAGGGCTGGAGGTGAAGCTTTCTTT.

This clonotype was counted at least ten times. CDR3 loop: CASSRGTGRYKANEKLFF. DNA of the CDR3: TGCGCCAGCAGCCGCGGGACAGGGAGGTATAAGGCTAATGAAAAACTGTTTTTT. This rearrangement joins TRBV5-1 to TRBJ1-4; 9 bases fit TRBD1. The V gene's germline CDR1 is SGHRS and CDR2 YFSETQ. This CDR3 contains 18 residues. V was pared by 4 bases and J by 3 bases, with 13 bases of the junction left unmatched.